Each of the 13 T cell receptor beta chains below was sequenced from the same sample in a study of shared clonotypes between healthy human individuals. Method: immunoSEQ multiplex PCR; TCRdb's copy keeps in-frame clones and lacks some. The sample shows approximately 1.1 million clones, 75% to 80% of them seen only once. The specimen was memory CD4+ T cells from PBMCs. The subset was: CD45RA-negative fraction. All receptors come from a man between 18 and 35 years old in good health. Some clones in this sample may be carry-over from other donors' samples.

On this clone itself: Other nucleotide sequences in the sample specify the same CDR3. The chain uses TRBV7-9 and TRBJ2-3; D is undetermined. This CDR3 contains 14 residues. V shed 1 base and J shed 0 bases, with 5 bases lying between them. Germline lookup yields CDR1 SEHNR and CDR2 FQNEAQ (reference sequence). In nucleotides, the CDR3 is TGTGCCAGCAGCTTAGTCGGGAGCACAGATACGCAGTATTTT. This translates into CASSLVGSTDTQYF.

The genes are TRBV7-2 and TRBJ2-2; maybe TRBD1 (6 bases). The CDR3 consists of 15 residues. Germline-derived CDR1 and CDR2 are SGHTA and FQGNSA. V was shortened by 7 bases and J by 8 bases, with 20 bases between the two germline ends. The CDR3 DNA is TGTGCCAGCACTACCGAACCACTCAGGGGTGGGGAGCTGTTTTTT. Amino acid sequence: CASTTEPLRGGELFF.

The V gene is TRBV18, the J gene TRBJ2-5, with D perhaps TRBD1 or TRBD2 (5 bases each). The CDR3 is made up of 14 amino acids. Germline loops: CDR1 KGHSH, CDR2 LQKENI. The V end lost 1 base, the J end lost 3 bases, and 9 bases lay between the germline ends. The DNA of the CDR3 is TGTGCCAGCTCACCACGGGACGGAAAAGAGACCCAGTACTTC. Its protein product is CASSPRDGKETQYF.

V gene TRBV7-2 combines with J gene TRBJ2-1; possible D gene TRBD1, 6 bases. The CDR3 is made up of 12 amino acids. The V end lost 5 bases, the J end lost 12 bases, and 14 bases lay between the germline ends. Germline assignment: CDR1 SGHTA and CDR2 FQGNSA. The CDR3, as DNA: TGTGCCAGCAGCATACAGGGAAGTTGGCAGTTCTTC. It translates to CASSIQGSWQFF.

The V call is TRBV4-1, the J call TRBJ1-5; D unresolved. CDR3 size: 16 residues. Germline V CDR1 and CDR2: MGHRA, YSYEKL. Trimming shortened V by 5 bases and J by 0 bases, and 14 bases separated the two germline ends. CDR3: CASSSWTGNSNQPQHF. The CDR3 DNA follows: TGCGCCAGCAGCTCATGGACGGGGAATAGCAATCAGCCCCAGCATTTT.

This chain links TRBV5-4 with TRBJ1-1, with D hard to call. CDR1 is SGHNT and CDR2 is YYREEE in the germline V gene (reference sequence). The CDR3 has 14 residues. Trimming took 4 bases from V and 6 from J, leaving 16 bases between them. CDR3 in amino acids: CASSGRELVAEAFF. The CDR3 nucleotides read TGTGCCAGCAGCGGACGGGAGTTGGTGGCTGAAGCTTTCTTT.

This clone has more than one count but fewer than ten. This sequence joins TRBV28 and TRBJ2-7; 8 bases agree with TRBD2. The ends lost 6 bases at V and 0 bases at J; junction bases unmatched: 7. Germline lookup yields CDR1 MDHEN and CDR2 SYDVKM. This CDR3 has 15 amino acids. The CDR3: CASRGGLASSYEQYF. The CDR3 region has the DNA TGTGCCAGCAGGGGAGGACTAGCATCCTCCTACGAGCAGTACTTC.

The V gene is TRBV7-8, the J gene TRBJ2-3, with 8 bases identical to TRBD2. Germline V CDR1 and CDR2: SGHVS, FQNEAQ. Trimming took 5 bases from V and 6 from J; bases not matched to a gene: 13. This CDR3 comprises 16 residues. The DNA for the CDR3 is TGTGCCAGCAGCCAGGCGGGAGGTCCCGGTGGCGATACGCAGTATTTT. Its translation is CASSQAGGPGGDTQYF.

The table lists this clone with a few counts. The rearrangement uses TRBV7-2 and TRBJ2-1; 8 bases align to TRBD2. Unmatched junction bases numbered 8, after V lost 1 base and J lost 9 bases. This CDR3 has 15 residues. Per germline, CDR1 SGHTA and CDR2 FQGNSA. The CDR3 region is CASSLVSSGYGEQFF. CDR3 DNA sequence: TGTGCCAGCAGCTTAGTCTCTAGCGGGTATGGTGAGCAGTTCTTC.

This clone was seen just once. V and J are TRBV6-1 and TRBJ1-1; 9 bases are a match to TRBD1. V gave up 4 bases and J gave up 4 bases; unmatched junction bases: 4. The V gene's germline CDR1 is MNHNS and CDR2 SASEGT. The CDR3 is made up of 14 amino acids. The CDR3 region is CASSVDRGATEAFF. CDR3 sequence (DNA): TGTGCCAGCAGTGTGGACAGGGGAGCCACTGAAGCTTTCTTT.

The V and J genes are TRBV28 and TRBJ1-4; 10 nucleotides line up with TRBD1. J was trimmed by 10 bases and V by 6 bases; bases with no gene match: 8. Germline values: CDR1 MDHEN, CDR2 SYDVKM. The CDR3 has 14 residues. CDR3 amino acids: CASRNSGQGLKLFF. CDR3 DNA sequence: TGTGCCAGCAGGAACTCGGGACAGGGGCTAAAACTGTTTTTT.

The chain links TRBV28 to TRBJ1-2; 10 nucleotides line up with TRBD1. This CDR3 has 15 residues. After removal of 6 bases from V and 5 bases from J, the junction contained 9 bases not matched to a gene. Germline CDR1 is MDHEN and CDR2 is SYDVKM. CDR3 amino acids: CASRARDRGAYGYTF. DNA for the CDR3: TGTGCCAGCAGAGCCCGGGACAGGGGCGCTTATGGCTACACCTTC.

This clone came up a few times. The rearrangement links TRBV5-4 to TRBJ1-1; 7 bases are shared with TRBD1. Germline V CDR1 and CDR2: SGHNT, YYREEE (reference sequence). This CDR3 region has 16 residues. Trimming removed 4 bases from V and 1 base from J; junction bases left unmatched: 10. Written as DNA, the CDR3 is TGTGCCAGCAGCCCCCCAGGGGGACAGCAGAACACTGAAGCTTTCTTT. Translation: CASSPPGGQQNTEAFF.